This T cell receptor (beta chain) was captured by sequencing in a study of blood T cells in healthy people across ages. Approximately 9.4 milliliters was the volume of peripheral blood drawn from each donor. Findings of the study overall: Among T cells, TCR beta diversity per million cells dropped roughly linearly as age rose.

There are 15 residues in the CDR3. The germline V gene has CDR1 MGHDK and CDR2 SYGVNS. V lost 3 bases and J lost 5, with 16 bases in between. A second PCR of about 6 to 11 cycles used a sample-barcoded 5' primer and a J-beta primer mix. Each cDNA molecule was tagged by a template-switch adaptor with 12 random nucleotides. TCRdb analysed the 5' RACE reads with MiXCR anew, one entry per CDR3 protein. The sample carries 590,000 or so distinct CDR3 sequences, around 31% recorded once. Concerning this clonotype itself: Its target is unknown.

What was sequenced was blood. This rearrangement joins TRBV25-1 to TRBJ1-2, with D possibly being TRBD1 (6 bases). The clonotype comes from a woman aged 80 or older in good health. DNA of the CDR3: TGTGCCAGCAGTGATCGGTTTGGGGGCGTATATGGCTACACCTTC. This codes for CASSDRFGGVYGYTF.